This TCR beta chain comes out of a study of response to subunit inactivated influenza vaccine. V was trimmed by 4 bases and J by 6 bases, leaving 13 bases between them. The CDR3 contains 13 residues. CDR1 and CDR2 from the germline V gene are SQVTM and ANQGSEA. From the RT-PCR reads, TCRdb called clonotypes with MiXCR, one entry per CDR3 protein. Of about 520,000 distinct CDR3 sequences in the sample, about 25% are singletons; the top ten hold over 1.5%. Study observations and caveats: A suggestion made by the authors is that each seasonal influenza vaccination recruits few new T cells.

Remarks on this clonotype: As yet, its antigen is unknown.

The material sequenced was CD4+ T cells sorted from PBMCs, taken around 5 days after vaccination. This clonotype originated in a man over 45 who received an inactivated influenza vaccine. The chain employs TRBV29-1 and TRBJ1-5, with D possibly matching TRBD1 (5 bases). CDR3: CSVGGRGGQPQHF. The CDR3 bases are TGCAGCGTTGGAGGGAGGGGAGGTCAGCCCCAGCATTTT.